One and the same sample provided the 23 T cell receptor beta chains below, sequenced in a study of cytotoxic CD8 clonotypes in ibrutinib-treated CLL. Method: immunoSEQ multiplex PCR; TCRdb's copy keeps in-frame clones and lacks some. The sample holds roughly 250,000 clones, roughly 74% seen once. The specimen was PBMCs, collected after 24 months of ibrutinib treatment. All receptors come from a human donor with chronic lymphocytic leukemia.

The V call is TRBV6-5, the J call TRBJ2-3; the D gene is possibly TRBD2 (5 bases). The ends were cut back, 8 bases at V and 3 bases at J, with 9 bases in the middle. The CDR3 has 12 residues. Germline loops: CDR1 MNHEY, CDR2 SVGAGI. The CDR3 bases are TGTGCCAGCGGGCGAGGGACAGATACGCAGTATTTT. It codes for CASGRGTDTQYF.

This clone showed up just a few times. This chain links TRBV14 with TRBJ2-1; TRBD2 agrees at 8 bases. There are 15 residues in the CDR3. Germline V CDR1 and CDR2: SGHDN, FVKESK. Trimming took 5 bases from V and 4 from J; bases not matched to a gene: 7. CDR3: CASSGSGSGYNEQFF. DNA for the CDR3: TGTGCCAGCAGCGGCAGCGGGAGTGGGTACAATGAGCAGTTCTTC.

V usage is TRBV7-2 and J usage is TRBJ2-7, with TRBD2 identical over 9 bases. The CDR3 has 18 residues. Trimming at V came to 8 bases and at J to 4 bases, leaving 21 bases not matched to a gene. Per germline, CDR1 SGHTA and CDR2 FQGNSA. The DNA for the CDR3 is TGTGCCAGCCCTAGTAGACTAGCGGCTTGGCCCGAAACGTACGAGCAGTACTTC. Its translation is CASPSRLAAWPETYEQYF.

This clone was detected a few times. This sequence joins TRBV7-3 and TRBJ2-7, with TRBD1 matching 10 bases. CDR3 length equals 13 residues. Unmatched junction bases numbered 1, after V lost 2 bases and J lost 6 bases. The germline CDR1 and CDR2 sequences are SGHTA and FQGTGA. The CDR3 loop reads CASSLGQGGEQYF. The CDR3 DNA is TGTGCCAGCAGCTTAGGACAGGGGGGCGAGCAGTACTTC.

V and J are TRBV9 and TRBJ1-6, with D possibly being TRBD1 (5 bases). The CDR3 is 16 amino acids. V shed 4 bases and J shed 0 bases, with 11 bases lying between them. The germline V gene encodes CDR1 SGDLS and CDR2 YYNGEE. The CDR3 reads CASSPRGGSYNSPLHF. The CDR3 DNA reads as TGTGCCAGCAGCCCCCGGGGGGGCTCCTATAATTCACCCCTCCACTTT.

The chain recombines TRBV20-1 with TRBJ2-7; D not resolved. The germline gives CDR1 DFQATT, CDR2 SNEGSKA (reference sequence). The CDR3 length is 11 residues. V was trimmed by 6 bases and J by 0 bases, leaving 6 bases between them. CDR3 sequence: CSALGSYEQYF. CDR3 coding DNA: TGCAGTGCCCTCGGCTCCTACGAGCAGTACTTC.

The rearrangement links TRBV7-8 to TRBJ2-7; 9 nucleotides align to TRBD1. V was pared by 5 bases and J by 7 bases, with 6 bases of the junction left unmatched. From germline, CDR1 is SGHVS and CDR2 FQNEAQ. The CDR3 spans 13 residues. This CDR3 reads CASSQGQGVEQYF. The CDR3 nucleotides are TGTGCCAGCAGCCAGGGACAGGGTGTGGAGCAGTACTTC. Filled out from reference TRBV7-8 and TRBJ2-7, the complete variable domain reads GAGVSQSPRYKVAKRGQDVALRCDPISGHVSLFWYQQALGQGPEFLTYFQNEAQLDKSGLPSDRFFAERPEGSVSTLKIQRTQQEDSAVYLCASSQGQGVEQYFGPGTRLTVT.

The chain couples TRBV13 to TRBJ1-5; D is uncertain. V gave up 1 base and J gave up 6 bases, with 4 bases separating them. This CDR3 is 12 amino acids long. CDR1 is PRHDT, CDR2 FYEKMQ, per germline (reference sequence). CDR3 bases: TGTGCCAGCAGCTTAGTGGGTCAGCCCCAGCATTTT. This translates into CASSLVGQPQHF. The whole variable domain, filled in from reference TRBV13 and TRBJ1-5, reads AAGVIQSPRHLIKEKRETATLKCYPIPRHDTVYWYQQGPGQDPQFLISFYEKMQSDKGSIPDRFSAQQFSDYHSELNMSSLELGDSALYFCASSLVGQPQHFGDGTRLSIL.

The V and J genes are TRBV30 and TRBJ1-1; D gene unclear. Germline CDR1 reads GTSNPN; CDR2 reads SVGIG (reference sequence). Trimming removed 4 bases at V and 3 bases at J, with 3 bases between. This CDR3 is 10 amino acids long. The CDR3 DNA sequence: TGTGCCTGGACGGACACTGAAGCTTTCTTT. Protein sequence: CAWTDTEAFF. The full variable domain, rest sourced from reference TRBV30 and TRBJ1-1, is SQTIHQWPATLVQPVGSPLSLECTVEGTSNPNLYWYRQAAGRGLQLLFYSVGIGQISSEVPQNLSASRPQDRQFILSSKKLLLSDSGFYLCAWTDTEAFFGQGTRLTVV.

The chain links TRBV11-3 to TRBJ2-5, with 7 bases that match TRBD2. The CDR3 is made up of 13 amino acids. The germline CDR1 and CDR2 sequences are SGHNT and YENEEA. V shed 2 bases, J shed 9 bases, and the junction held 6 bases outside the gene matches. Written as DNA, the CDR3 is TGTGCCAGCAGCTTAACGCGGGAGAGTCCCCAGTACTTC. Translated: CASSLTRESPQYF.

The chain uses TRBV27 and TRBJ1-4; no reliable D call. This CDR3 has 13 amino acids. V was clipped by 6 bases and J by 8 bases, with 13 bases between them. The germline gives CDR1 MNHEY, CDR2 SMNVEV (reference sequence). The CDR3 nucleotides read TGTGCCAGCAGCCCTACTATGGGGGAAAAACTGTTTTTT. As protein: CASSPTMGEKLFF.

V usage is TRBV5-8 and J usage is TRBJ2-7, with 9 positions matching TRBD1. Germline V gene data show CDR1 as SGHTS and CDR2 as YDEGEE. V shed 3 bases, J shed 5 bases, and the junction held 9 bases outside the gene matches. The CDR3 is 15 residues long. This chain's CDR3 is CASSSLTGGRDEQYF. DNA of the CDR3: TGTGCCAGCAGCTCCTTGACAGGGGGAAGGGACGAGCAGTACTTC.

Here the CDR3 reads CVAFEGETQYF. The CDR3 DNA follows: TGCGTCGCGTTCGAGGGTGAGACCCAGTACTTC. The V and J genes are TRBV29-1 and TRBJ2-5; D possibly corresponds to TRBD2 (5 bases). Germline CDR1 SQVTM, CDR2 ANQGSEA. The CDR3 is 11 residues long.

This clone appeared once. V usage is TRBV2 and J usage is TRBJ2-1; TRBD2 agrees at 7 bases. The CDR3 contains 14 residues. Germline trimming cut 3 bases from V and 5 bases from J; bases unmatched to any gene: 4. From germline, CDR1 is SNHLY and CDR2 FYNNEI. As DNA, the CDR3 is TGTGCCAGCAGTGACTGGGCGGGGGACAATGAGCAGTTCTTC. This translates into CASSDWAGDNEQFF.

This chain uses TRBV28 with TRBJ2-1; D remains unclear. This CDR3 region has 13 residues. V gave up 4 bases and J gave up 8 bases, with 12 bases separating them. Germline V gene sequence: CDR1 MDHEN, CDR2 SYDVKM. As DNA, the CDR3 is TGTGCCAGCAGTTCTCACCCGCGTGATGAGCAGTTCTTC. Its protein product is CASSSHPRDEQFF.

The chain carries TRBV25-1 and TRBJ2-7; a weak D match, TRBD1 (5 bases). CDR1 is MGHDK and CDR2 is SYGVNS in the germline V gene. The CDR3 sequence is 13 residues long. With 6 bases removed from V and 5 bases from J, the gap between germline ends came to 14 bases. This chain's CDR3 is CASRGRPGHEQYF. The CDR3 nucleotides are TGTGCCAGCAGGGGGCGGCCGGGCCACGAGCAGTACTTC.

CDR3 in DNA: TGTGCCTGGAGTTCCGACCAGCGGGCGAGCTCCTACAATGAGCAGTTCTTC. Translation gives CAWSSDQRASSYNEQFF. The chain has TRBV30 and TRBJ2-1; TRBD2 might be the D (6 bases). V lost 2 bases to trimming and J lost 0 bases, with 17 bases between them. Germline loops: CDR1 GTSNPN, CDR2 SVGIG (reference sequence). The CDR3 is 17 residues long. The whole variable domain, filled in from reference TRBV30 and TRBJ2-1, reads SQTIHQWPATLVQPVGSPLSLECTVEGTSNPNLYWYRQAAGRGLQLLFYSVGIGQISSEVPQNLSASRPQDRQFILSSKKLLLSDSGFYLCAWSSDQRASSYNEQFFGPGTRLTVL.

This clone has a single count. The CDR3, as DNA: TGTGCCAGCAGCCGAGCGGGTTGGGAGCAGTACTTC. Amino acids: CASSRAGWEQYF. The gene calls are TRBV7-2 and TRBJ2-7, with D maybe TRBD2 (6 bases). CDR3 length: 12 amino acids. The germline CDR1 and CDR2 sequences are SGHTA and FQGNSA. Trimming took 5 bases from V and 7 from J, leaving 12 bases between them.

The chain joins TRBV27 to TRBJ2-1; D unclear. The CDR3 is 15 residues long. Trimming removed 5 bases from V and 0 bases from J, with 11 bases in between. Germline V gene data show CDR1 as MNHEY and CDR2 as SMNVEV (reference sequence). The CDR3 loop is CASSQDESSYNEQFF. DNA of the CDR3: TGTGCCAGCAGTCAAGACGAGAGCTCCTACAATGAGCAGTTCTTC.

The chain recombines TRBV7-3 with TRBJ2-1; D is ambiguous. V was trimmed by 5 bases and J by 2 bases, leaving 7 bases between them. The germline V gene has CDR1 SGHTA and CDR2 FQGTGA. This CDR3 spans 13 amino acids. CDR3 protein: CASSPGTYNEQFF. In nucleotides, the CDR3 is TGTGCCAGCAGCCCTGGGACCTACAATGAGCAGTTCTTC.

In its sample, this clone was seen a few times. The chain uses TRBV11-3 and TRBJ2-1; 9 positions agree with TRBD1. The CDR3 runs 16 residues. The V segment lost 5 bases and the J segment 2 bases; nucleotides outside the gene matches: 7. The germline gives CDR1 SGHNT, CDR2 YENEEA. The CDR3 is CASSPNRGHAYNEQFF. The CDR3 coding sequence is TGTGCCAGCAGCCCGAACAGGGGGCACGCCTACAATGAGCAGTTCTTC.

The J gene is TRBJ2-3, the V gene TRBV14; 8 nucleotides agree with TRBD1. Germline V gene sequence: CDR1 SGHDN, CDR2 FVKESK. The CDR3 extends over 16 amino acids. Trimming took 0 bases from V and 2 from J; bases not matched to a gene: 4. The CDR3 DNA is TGTGCCAGCAGCCAAGAGTCGGACAGGGACACAGATACGCAGTATTTT. Its protein is CASSQESDRDTDTQYF.

J is TRBJ1-1 and V is TRBV5-1; 11 bases are shared with TRBD1. Germline V gene sequence: CDR1 SGHRS, CDR2 YFSETQ. The CDR3 consists of 14 residues. The J segment lost 4 bases and the V segment lost 9 bases, leaving 8 bases of the junction unmatched. CDR3 residues: CATSGQGGPTEAFF. The DNA of the CDR3 is TGCGCCACCTCGGGACAGGGGGGGCCCACTGAAGCTTTCTTT.